The entry below describes one T cell receptor (beta chain). This entry is derived from a study of blood T cell repertoires in COVID-19. On the study more broadly: Collection of acute and convalescent COVID-19 samples took place in the United States, Italy and Spain. T cells, B-cell-depleted T cells, or PBMCs provided the cDNA or gDNA that served as material.

V lost 9 bases and J 2 bases, leaving 10 bases between the germline ends. The CDR3 loop spans 12 amino acids. Germline-derived CDR1 and CDR2 are SNHLY and FYNNEI. Original data processing: Amplification from reference gene primers served as the basis for estimated nucleated cell counts. Clones were read by immunoSEQ multiplex PCR, and TCRdb kept only the in-frame ones, dropping some. For V, J and clone size, that table is used; D and trimming come from the DNA. The data show 44,000 or so clones, about 88% seen once. V gene TRBV2 combines with J gene TRBJ2-5; D is possibly TRBD2 (5 bases). The material sequenced was peripheral blood. The sequence was obtained from a man aged 50-59 years with active COVID-19. DNA of the CDR3: TGTGCCAGTGGACTGTATCAAGAGACCCAGTACTTC. Protein: CASGLYQETQYF.